The next 19 T cell receptor beta chains were all read from a single sample in a study of cytomegalovirus exposure and HLA in healthy donors (dated by TCRdb to the late 2010s). The library was produced with the immunoSEQ multiplex PCR assay. For the multiplex PCR, a mixture combining 60 forward primers for TCR Vbeta segments and 13 reverse primers for TCR Jbeta segments was used. TCRdb retrieved this table from immuneACCESS and kept in-frame rearrangements only. Not all clones are present; in checked studies, unresolved V genes account for under half, and no reason is known for the remainder. The sample table holds about 130,000 clones, of which 60% to 75% were seen once. In total, the top ten clones hold over 6% of the sample. The sample comprised PBMCs. The receptor source for this set is a man younger than 40 in good health and CMV-seronegative.

The J gene is TRBJ1-1, the V gene TRBV29-1; unclear D gene. V lost 0 bases and J lost 4, with 15 bases in between. The germline gives CDR1 SQVTM, CDR2 ANQGSEA. The CDR3 spans 15 residues. CDR3 protein: CSVEDLWQAGTEAFF. Written as DNA, the CDR3 is TGCAGCGTTGAAGATCTTTGGCAGGCAGGCACTGAAGCTTTCTTT.

The chain combines TRBV29-1 with TRBJ2-3; D unresolved. Germline lookup yields CDR1 SQVTM and CDR2 ANQGSEA. V dropped 0 bases and J dropped 6 bases, with 4 bases sitting between them. There are 11 residues in the CDR3. The chain's CDR3 is CSVEELDTQYF. The CDR3 DNA reads as TGCAGCGTTGAAGAACTGGATACGCAGTATTTT.

This clone was detected once. This chain's CDR3 is CASRRGRGDTGELFF. As DNA, the CDR3 is TGTGCCAGCAGGCGGGGACGGGGTGACACCGGGGAGCTGTTTTTT. This chain connects TRBV11-3 to TRBJ2-2, with D maybe TRBD2 (6 bases). The V and J ends lost 6 bases and 3 bases respectively, with 14 bases between them. Germline CDR1 is SGHNT and CDR2 is YENEEA. The CDR3 length is 15 residues.

The chain employs TRBV28 and TRBJ2-7, with a tentative D call TRBD1 (7 bases). The CDR3 extends over 14 amino acids. Germline values: CDR1 MDHEN, CDR2 SYDVKM. Trimming took off 10 bases at V and 7 bases at J, with 23 bases between the two ends. The CDR3 is CATSLPGGMAEQYF. CDR3 nucleotide sequence: TGTGCCACCTCCCTCCCAGGGGGGATGGCGGAGCAGTACTTC.

This chain links TRBV6-1 with TRBJ2-4; TRBD2 might be the D (7 bases). The CDR3 spans 15 residues. Germline-derived CDR1 and CDR2 are MNHNS and SASEGT. The V and J ends lost 1 base and 5 bases respectively, with 12 bases between them. As DNA, the CDR3 is TGTGCCAGCAGTGAAGGGGGGCTAGCGGAAAACATTCAGTACTTC. It is translated as CASSEGGLAENIQYF.

The chain carries TRBV30 and TRBJ2-5; 10 positions match TRBD2. V shed 5 bases, J shed 4 bases, and the junction held 10 bases outside the gene matches. CDR3 size: 15 residues. CDR1 is GTSNPN, CDR2 SVGIG, per germline (reference sequence). The CDR3, as DNA: TGTGCCTGGTCCTTAGTGAGCGGGGGGGGAGAGACCCAGTACTTC. Amino acid sequence: CAWSLVSGGGETQYF.

About this clone itself: Germline and junction disagree at one end, which may indicate a read error. V usage is TRBV2 and J usage is TRBJ2-1; 8 nucleotides line up with TRBD2. The CDR3 length is 16 residues. Germline values: CDR1 SNHLY, CDR2 FYNNEI. CDR3 DNA sequence: TGTGCCAGCAGCGAAGGGACTAGTCGACTTTACAATGAGCAGTTCTTC. This sequence encodes CASSEGTSRLYNEQFF.

This clone was seen a handful of times. The chain has TRBV6-6 and TRBJ1-1; perhaps TRBD1 as D (6 bases). The germline V gene encodes CDR1 MNHNY and CDR2 SVGAGI (reference sequence). CDR3 size: 15 residues. Trimming removed 4 bases from V and 3 bases from J, with 15 bases in between. In nucleotides, the CDR3 is TGTGCCAGCAGTTCCTCTAGGGGGTTGGACACTGAAGCTTTCTTT. Translating gives CASSSSRGLDTEAFF.

The chain has TRBV28 and TRBJ2-6, with D maybe TRBD2 (5 bases). CDR1 and CDR2 (germline): MDHEN, SYDVKM. V was trimmed by 3 bases and J by 0 bases, leaving 6 bases between them. The CDR3 runs 15 residues. In DNA form, the CDR3 reads TGTGCCAGCAGTTTCGGGATCTCTGGGGCCAACGTCCTGACTTTC. Residues: CASSFGISGANVLTF.

The CDR3 loop reads CSVAGGGFDGYTF. In DNA form, the CDR3 reads TGCAGCGTTGCGGGGGGAGGGTTTGATGGCTACACCTTC. This chain links TRBV29-1 with TRBJ1-2; a weak D match, TRBD1 (5 bases). Germline CDR1 is SQVTM and CDR2 is ANQGSEA. Between the trimmed V and J ends, which lost 4 bases and 6 bases, there was a span of 15 bases. This CDR3 is 13 amino acids long.

This chain joins TRBV11-2 and TRBJ2-7, with 7 bases fitting TRBD2. CDR1 and CDR2 (germline): SGHAT, FQNNGV. The CDR3 runs 16 residues. J lost 6 bases, V lost 1 base, and 12 bases had no gene match. The CDR3 bases are TGTGCCAGCAGCTTAGGGTCTGGGGGGGTTGGGCCCGAGCAGTACTTC. It is translated as CASSLGSGGVGPEQYF.

The chain uses TRBV18 and TRBJ2-5; the match to TRBD1 covers 7 bases. Germline CDR1 KGHSH, CDR2 LQKENI. This CDR3 region has 14 residues. The V gene end was trimmed by 4 bases and the J gene end by 5 bases; junction bases not matched to a gene: 7. CDR3 DNA sequence: TGTGCCAGCTCACGAGAGGGACAGTCGGAGACCCAGTACTTC. Its translation: CASSREGQSETQYF.

Regarding this clone: At one boundary the junction diverges from the germline segment, which might be a read error. V and J are TRBV19 and TRBJ1-1; D is perhaps TRBD1 (5 bases). The length of the CDR3 is 15 residues. In germline, CDR1 is LNHDA, CDR2 SQIVND (reference sequence). The CDR3 sequence is CATSKGEALNTEAFF. CDR3 sequence (DNA): TGTGCCACTAGTAAAGGGGAAGCCCTGAACACTGAAGCTTTCTTT. The full variable domain, rest sourced from reference TRBV19 and TRBJ1-1, is DGGITQSPKYLFRKEGQNVTLSCEQNLNHDAMYWYRQDPGQGLRLIYYSQIVNDFQKGDIAEGYSVSREKKESFPLTVTSAQKNPTAFYLCATSKGEALNTEAFFGQGTRLTVV.

This clone occurred a few times. The V and J genes are TRBV21-1 and TRBJ2-1; TRBD1 reflects the table's D call only, with no check against the DNA. TRBV21-1 is a known pseudogene. The CDR3 length is 16 residues. CDR3 protein: CASSKGRWTGGNEQFF. The CDR3 coding sequence is TGTGCCAGCAGCAAAGGAAGGTGGACAGGGGGCAATGAGCAGTTCTTC.

The rearrangement joins TRBV5-1 to TRBJ1-1; D is perhaps TRBD1 (6 bases). With 1 base removed from V and 1 base from J, the gap between germline ends came to 11 bases. Germline values: CDR1 SGHRS, CDR2 YFSETQ. The CDR3 covers 15 residues. The CDR3 sequence: CASSLLGQTNTEAFF. The CDR3 DNA follows: TGCGCCAGCAGCTTGCTAGGACAGACGAACACTGAAGCTTTCTTT.

V gene TRBV28 combines with J gene TRBJ1-2; maybe TRBD1 (5 bases). This CDR3 has 12 amino acids. With 3 bases removed from V and 7 bases from J, the gap between germline ends came to 9 bases. The germline V gene encodes CDR1 MDHEN and CDR2 SYDVKM. The CDR3 nucleotides are TGTGCCAGCAGTTTGGGGGGAGGTGGCTACACCTTC. Translated, it gives CASSLGGGGYTF.

The chain carries TRBV7-9 and TRBJ2-2, with 9 bases aligning to TRBD2. Germline values: CDR1 SEHNR, CDR2 FQNEAQ (reference sequence). The CDR3 sequence is 17 residues long. V gave up 3 bases and J gave up 3 bases; unmatched junction bases: 8. This chain's CDR3 is CASSFASGTRDTGELFF. CDR3 in DNA: TGTGCCAGCAGCTTTGCTAGCGGGACTCGAGACACCGGGGAGCTGTTTTTT.

The V gene is TRBV4-1, the J gene TRBJ1-1; D is perhaps TRBD1 (5 bases). This CDR3 region has 12 residues. Germline CDR1 is MGHRA and CDR2 is YSYEKL. Deletions cut 1 base from V and 6 bases from J, with 6 bases between. CDR3 residues: CASSQGGAEAFF. CDR3 bases: TGCGCCAGCAGCCAAGGGGGCGCTGAAGCTTTCTTT.

This clone was counted between two and nine times. The gene calls are TRBV6-6 and TRBJ1-5, with 12 bases that match TRBD1. Germline V gene data show CDR1 as MNHNY and CDR2 as SVGAGI (reference sequence). This CDR3 has 16 amino acids. Trimming at V came to 5 bases and at J to 7 bases, leaving 9 bases not matched to a gene. The CDR3 DNA is TGTGCCAGCAGTAACCGGGACAGGGGGCAGGGGCAGCCCCAGCATTTT. Encoded protein: CASSNRDRGQGQPQHF.